These 30 T cell receptor beta chains came from one sample sequenced in a study of blood T cells in healthy people across ages. Primers used in a second PCR of about 7 to 11 cycles were a sample-barcoded 5' primer and a J-beta primer mix. TCRdb re-derived calls from the 5' RACE reads in MiXCR, one entry per CDR3 protein. The sample has 600,000 or so distinct CDR3 sequences, approximately 30% seen once. Sequencing was carried out using blood. The receptors derive from an elderly woman in good health.

The chain recombines TRBV20-1 with TRBJ1-6; no reliable D call. Trimming took 0 bases from V and 6 from J, leaving 15 bases between them. The germline CDR1 and CDR2 sequences are DFQATT and SNEGSKA (reference sequence). The CDR3 has 16 amino acids. As DNA, the CDR3 is TGCAGTGCTAGAGAAGTAGGCAGGAGCTCTAATTCACCCCTCCACTTT. Amino acids: CSAREVGRSSNSPLHF.

This clonotype was counted at least ten times. The CDR3 DNA follows: TGTGCCAGCAGTGAACTCAGGGGGGTTTACGAGCAGTACTTC. Translated, it gives CASSELRGVYEQYF. This chain links TRBV2 with TRBJ2-7; D might be TRBD1 (7 bases). The CDR3 is 14 amino acids. V was shortened by 2 bases and J by 4 bases, with 12 bases between the two germline ends. Germline V CDR1 and CDR2: SNHLY, FYNNEI.

This clonotype was observed many times. CDR3 sequence reads: CSARARGQGASEAFF. The CDR3 coding sequence is TGCAGTGCTAGAGCGCGGGGACAGGGGGCGAGTGAAGCTTTCTTT. This chain uses TRBV20-1 with TRBJ1-1, with 12 bases fitting TRBD1. The V segment lost 1 base and the J segment 7 bases; nucleotides outside the gene matches: 7. The CDR3 length is 15 residues. In germline, CDR1 is DFQATT, CDR2 SNEGSKA (reference sequence).

V is TRBV5-1 and J is TRBJ1-1; TRBD1 matches 7 bases. Germline CDR1 is SGHRS and CDR2 is YFSETQ. There are 16 residues in the CDR3. The J segment lost 1 base and the V segment lost 3 bases, leaving 9 bases of the junction unmatched. The DNA for the CDR3 is TGCGCCAGCAGCTCGTACCGACAGGGCACGAACACTGAAGCTTTCTTT. Residues: CASSSYRQGTNTEAFF.

In its sample, this clonotype was seen a few times. A read error may explain this, as a much larger clone is one base away. The gene calls are TRBV2 and TRBJ2-7; TRBD2 agrees at 8 bases. The germline V gene has CDR1 SNHLY and CDR2 FYNNEI. V shed 2 bases, J shed 7 bases, and the junction held 7 bases outside the gene matches. There are 14 residues in the CDR3. CDR3 protein: CASSEISGGNEQYF. The CDR3 bases are TGTGCCAGCAGTGAAATCAGCGGGGGTAATGAGCAGTACTTC.

This clonotype was seen ten or more times. The chain couples TRBV7-2 to TRBJ2-1, with 7 bases matching TRBD1. Germline V gene lookup returns CDR1 SGHTA and CDR2 FQGNSA. The CDR3 has 16 residues. V lost 4 bases to trimming and J lost 1 base; unmatched junction nucleotides: 7. The CDR3 region is CASSYTGVWSYNEQFF. The CDR3 nucleotides are TGTGCCAGCAGCTACACAGGGGTTTGGTCCTACAATGAGCAGTTCTTC.

This clonotype was seen more than once but under ten times. In DNA form, the CDR3 reads TGCGCCAGACGAGACAGGGAGGGAGTGCAGCCCCAGCATTTT. Protein product: CARRDREGVQPQHF. The chain employs TRBV10-1 and TRBJ1-5, with 7 bases identical to TRBD1. With 9 bases clipped from V and 7 bases from J, the junction kept 12 bases outside the gene matches. Germline CDR1 WNHNN, CDR2 SYGVQD (reference sequence). The CDR3 extends over 14 amino acids.

This chain connects TRBV5-1 to TRBJ2-1, with 8 bases matching TRBD2. The end of the DNA aligns better with TRBJ2-7, so the J call may be wrong. The CDR3 has 16 residues. CDR1 and CDR2 (germline): SGHRS, YFSETQ. The DNA for the CDR3 is TGCGCCAGCAGCTTCACTAGCGGCCTGACCTACAATGAGCAGTACTTC. It yields the protein CASSFTSGLTYNEQYF.

The chain links TRBV5-6 to TRBJ2-1; D not resolved. The CDR3 extends over 14 amino acids. Germline loops: CDR1 SGHDT, CDR2 YYEEEE. The V gene lost 0 bases and the J gene lost 5 bases, with 9 bases spanning the gap. The CDR3 nucleotides read TGTGCCAGCAGCTTGGGGTACAGTAACAATGAGCAGTTCTTC. It translates to CASSLGYSNNEQFF.

This clonotype was seen ten or more times. The chain carries TRBV6-6 and TRBJ2-7, with unresolved D. The ends were cut back, 5 bases at V and 1 base at J, with 15 bases in the middle. The germline V gene has CDR1 MNHNY and CDR2 SVGAGI (reference sequence). The CDR3 runs to 15 residues. The CDR3 coding sequence is TGTGCCAGCAGTCCGCACTTGACCGTGTCCTACGAGCAGTACTTC. This sequence encodes CASSPHLTVSYEQYF.

At least ten counts were recorded for this clonotype. A clone one base away is much larger, so this may be a read error. The chain is built from TRBV5-6 and TRBJ2-5; no clear D gene. From germline, CDR1 is SGHDT and CDR2 YYEEEE. The CDR3 is 14 amino acids. V lost 0 bases and J 11 bases, leaving 17 bases between the germline ends. CDR3 region: CASSLVGKYNEQYF. The DNA for the CDR3 is TGTGCCAGCAGCTTGGTTGGCAAATACAATGAGCAGTACTTC.

As for this clonotype: This sequence may be a read error, since a much larger clone differs from it by one base. The genes are TRBV5-1 and TRBJ2-7; TRBD1 aligns across 10 bases. Unmatched junction bases numbered 11, after V lost 4 bases and J lost 7 bases. Per germline, CDR1 SGHRS and CDR2 YFSETQ. This CDR3 has 15 residues. CDR3 nucleotide sequence: TGCGCCAGCAGCCGGGACAGGGGAGGCTACAATGAGCAGTACTTC. Translated, it gives CASSRDRGGYNEQYF. Looking up the rest from reference TRBV5-1 and TRBJ2-7 gives the full variable domain: KAGVTQTPRYLIKTRGQQVTLSCSPISGHRSVSWYQQTPGQGLQFLFEYFSETQRNKGNFPGRFSGRQFSNSRSEMNVSTLELGDSALYLCASSRDRGGYNEQYFGPGTRLTVT.

Of note for this clonotype: This may be a read error: a much more frequent sequence differs by one nucleotide. The chain uses TRBV20-1 and TRBJ1-2; 7 bases fit TRBD1. Germline lookup yields CDR1 DFQATT and CDR2 SNEGSKA (reference sequence). This CDR3 spans 12 amino acids. J was trimmed by 8 bases and V by 4 bases; bases with no gene match: 7. The CDR3 loop reads CSAIGTVGGYTF. CDR3 in DNA: TGCAGTGCTATTGGGACAGTAGGAGGCTACACCTTC.

The rearrangement uses TRBV5-1 and TRBJ1-1; 7 bases map to TRBD1. The V and J ends lost 9 bases and 2 bases, in that order; junction bases with no gene match: 16. Looked up from germline, CDR1 is SGHRS and CDR2 is YFSETQ. The CDR3 is 16 residues long. CDR3 in DNA: TGCGCCAACAGTTTCCAAACAGGGGCTGTCAACACTGAAGCTTTCTTT. Translating it yields CANSFQTGAVNTEAFF.

Notes on this clonotype: A much larger clone differs by one base, so this may be a read error. The V and J genes are TRBV7-2 and TRBJ2-6, with D perhaps matching TRBD1 or TRBD2 (6 bases each). The CDR3 has 17 amino acids. The V gene's germline CDR1 is SGHTA and CDR2 FQGNSA. CDR3 protein: CASNLRWGAAGANVLTF. The CDR3 bases are TGTGCCAGCAACTTACGGTGGGGGGCCGCTGGGGCCAACGTCCTGACTTTC. Filled out from reference TRBV7-2 and TRBJ2-6, the complete variable domain reads GAGVSQSPSNKVTEKGKDVELRCDPISGHTALYWYRQSLGQGLEFLIYFQGNSAPDKSGLPSDRFSAERTGGSVSTLTIQRTQQEDSAVYLCASNLRWGAAGANVLTFGAGSRLTVL.

The chain links TRBV24-1 to TRBJ1-3; TRBD1 might be the D (6 bases). Per the germline V gene, CDR1 is KGHDR and CDR2 is SFDVKD. V was cut by 0 bases and J by 2 bases, with 19 bases left in between. CDR3 length equals 19 residues. The CDR3 DNA is TGTGCCACCAGTGATTTGCAAAGGCCGGGGGCCAGGCCTGGAAACACCATATATTTT. Amino acids: CATSDLQRPGARPGNTIYF.

The chain is built from TRBV19 and TRBJ2-4, with 10 bases that match TRBD1. The DNA end lines up better with TRBJ2-5; the J call may be wrong. There are 13 residues in the CDR3. Germline V gene lookup returns CDR1 LNHDA and CDR2 SQIVND (reference sequence). The CDR3 DNA reads TGTGCCAGTAAGGGACAGGGGTCAGAGACCCAGTACTTC. It encodes CASKGQGSETQYF.

In the case of this clonotype: A much larger clone sits a single nucleotide away, making a read error possible. The chain joins TRBV3-1 to TRBJ1-4, with a tentative D call TRBD1 (6 bases). Germline assignment: CDR1 LGHDT and CDR2 YNNKEL (reference sequence). The CDR3 is 14 residues long. CDR3 bases: TGTGCCAGCAGCCTCCGGACAGATAATGAAAAACGGTTTTTT. This codes for CASSLRTDNEKRFF.

This clonotype appeared a few times. The chain carries TRBV7-6 and TRBJ2-1, with D perhaps matching TRBD2 (6 bases). The J call is in doubt because the DNA end fits TRBJ2-7 better. From germline, CDR1 is SGHVS and CDR2 FNYEAQ. There are 16 residues in the CDR3. As DNA, the CDR3 is TGTGCCAGCAGCTTAGCAGCGGGCGAACCCTACAATGAGCAGTACTTC. This sequence encodes CASSLAAGEPYNEQYF.

At least ten counts were recorded for this clonotype. V usage is TRBV7-9 and J usage is TRBJ2-5; no clear D. Germline V CDR1 and CDR2: SEHNR, FQNEAQ (reference sequence). The CDR3 extends over 15 amino acids. Trimming shortened V by 5 bases and J by 7 bases, and 20 bases separated the two germline ends. The CDR3 protein is CASSPPLVETGTQYF. For the CDR3, the DNA is TGTGCCAGCAGCCCGCCCCTTGTGGAGACCGGGACCCAGTACTTC.

Points on this clonotype: A much larger clone differs by one base, so this may be a read error. The V call is TRBV5-6, the J call TRBJ2-5, with a possible D match to TRBD2 (5 bases). This CDR3 is 15 amino acids long. With 0 bases removed from V and 11 bases from J, the gap between germline ends came to 20 bases. From germline, CDR1 is SGHDT and CDR2 YYEEEE. This CDR3 reads CASSLDLRGSNEQYF. The CDR3 DNA is TGTGCCAGCAGCTTGGATTTACGGGGATCCAATGAGCAGTACTTC.

The chain combines TRBV30 with TRBJ1-1, with D unclear. Germline V CDR1 and CDR2: GTSNPN, SVGIG (reference sequence). The CDR3 is 14 amino acids. Between the trimmed V and J ends, which lost 4 bases and 0 bases, there was a span of 12 bases. The CDR3 sequence is CAWMPRGMNTEAFF. In DNA form, the CDR3 reads TGTGCCTGGATGCCCCGGGGAATGAACACTGAAGCTTTCTTT.

This clonotype appeared a single time. A much larger clonotype is one base distant, so this may be a read error. J is TRBJ1-1 and V is TRBV20-1; TRBD1 aligns across 9 bases. The germline V gene encodes CDR1 DFQATT and CDR2 SNEGSKA (reference sequence). V lost 3 bases, J lost 5 bases, and 16 bases stayed unmatched. This CDR3 has 17 residues. The CDR3 is CSARAPGGDREGTEAFF. The CDR3 coding sequence is TGCAGTGCTAGGGCCCCGGGGGGGGACAGGGAGGGGACTGAAGCTTTCTTT.

V and J are TRBV30 and TRBJ2-7; 8 positions agree with TRBD1. This CDR3 is built from 15 residues. Germline CDR1 is GTSNPN and CDR2 is SVGIG (reference sequence). The V gene end was trimmed by 0 bases and the J gene end by 3 bases; junction bases not matched to a gene: 7. The CDR3 DNA is TGTGCCTGGAGTGTTCAGGGGGCAAGCTACTACGAGCAGTACTTC. Amino acid sequence: CAWSVQGASYYEQYF.

V and J are TRBV5-1 and TRBJ2-5, with 8 bases identical to TRBD1. The end of the DNA is better explained by TRBJ2-7, so the J call may be wrong. The CDR3 length is 11 residues. The V gene's germline CDR1 is SGHRS and CDR2 YFSETQ. Written as DNA, the CDR3 is TGCGTCGGCAGGACAGGGTACGAGCAGTACTTC. This sequence encodes CVGRTGYEQYF.

This clonotype appeared many times. This chain connects TRBV10-3 to TRBJ2-7, with 11 nucleotides matching TRBD1. The ends lost 8 bases at V and 6 bases at J; junction bases unmatched: 6. This CDR3 is 13 amino acids long. Per germline, CDR1 ENHRY and CDR2 SYGVKD. The CDR3 region is CAIAGQGATEQYF. CDR3 in DNA: TGTGCCATCGCCGGACAGGGGGCGACCGAGCAGTACTTC.

The table lists this clonotype with a few counts. The CDR3 region has the DNA TGTGCCAGCTCACCAGTAGGTACCGGGCTCTCCTACAATGAGCAGTACTTC. This codes for CASSPVGTGLSYNEQYF. The V call is TRBV18, the J call TRBJ2-1; D is undetermined. The better agreement between TRBJ2-7 and the DNA end casts doubt on the J call. Germline V gives CDR1 KGHSH, CDR2 LQKENI. CDR3 length: 17 residues.

This clonotype was seen only a few times. The V and J genes are TRBV6-1 and TRBJ2-7; TRBD1 or TRBD2 may be the D gene (5 bases each). Germline V gives CDR1 MNHNS, CDR2 SASEGT. The CDR3 extends over 19 amino acids. The V end was cut by 1 base, the J end by 4 bases, with 26 bases between. CDR3 in amino acids: CASSEGGWGLTARVYEQYF. The CDR3 DNA sequence: TGTGCCAGCAGTGAAGGCGGTTGGGGGTTAACAGCCAGGGTGTACGAGCAGTACTTC.

This clonotype has ten or more counts. The chain combines TRBV6-2 or TRBV6-3 with TRBJ2-7, with D perhaps TRBD1 (6 bases). Trimming removed 1 base at V and 0 bases at J, with 13 bases between. Germline assignment: CDR1 MNHEY and CDR2 SVGEGT. The CDR3 covers 16 residues. The CDR3 spells CASSYFPRGSSYEQYF. CDR3 coding DNA: TGTGCCAGCAGTTACTTTCCCAGGGGAAGCTCCTACGAGCAGTACTTC.

This clonotype was detected many times. DNA for the CDR3: TGTGCCAGCAGCTCCGGGACAGGGGTTTTGGATACGCAGTATTTT. This encodes CASSSGTGVLDTQYF. V and J are TRBV13 and TRBJ2-3, with TRBD1 matching over 10 bases. This CDR3 is built from 15 residues. CDR1 PRHDT and CDR2 FYEKMQ come from the germline V gene (reference sequence). V gave up 4 bases and J gave up 6 bases; unmatched junction bases: 7.